These 6 T cell receptor beta chains were sequenced from one sample in a study of early T cells in non-severe SARS-CoV-2 infection. A single record per CDR3 protein comes from TCRdb applying MiXCR to the 5' RACE reads. The table records about 70,000 distinct CDR3 sequences, 11% of them present only once. Sequenced: whole blood. The receptor source for this set is an adult who was a healthcare worker with PCR-confirmed SARS-CoV-2 infection or an uninfected control (not recorded which).

This rearrangement joins TRBV19 to TRBJ2-1; TRBD1 aligns across 9 bases. Germline V gene sequence: CDR1 LNHDA, CDR2 SQIVND (reference sequence). V was clipped by 6 bases and J by 4 bases; unmatched bases: 7. The CDR3 totals 15 residues. In nucleotides, the CDR3 is TGTGCCAGTAGCAAGGACAGGGGAAAGTACAATGAGCAGTTCTTC. It translates to CASSKDRGKYNEQFF.

The genes are TRBV25-1 and TRBJ1-1; 10 bases match TRBD1. Germline-derived CDR1 and CDR2 are MGHDK and SYGVNS. This CDR3 region has 15 residues. Trimming took 7 bases from V and 4 from J; bases not matched to a gene: 9. DNA of the CDR3: TGTGCCAGCACGAGACAGGGGGCGGTTAGCACTGAAGCTTTCTTT. Amino acid sequence: CASTRQGAVSTEAFF. The whole variable domain, filled in from reference TRBV25-1 and TRBJ1-1, reads EADIYQTPRYLVIGTGKKITLECSQTMGHDKMYWYQQDPGMELHLIHYSYGVNSTEKGDLSSESTVSRIRTEHFPLTLESARPSHTSQYLCASTRQGAVSTEAFFGQGTRLTVV.

This clonotype was observed a handful of times. The chain uses TRBV3-1 and TRBJ2-3, with 9 bases aligning to TRBD2. Germline-derived CDR1 and CDR2 are LGHDT and YNNKEL (reference sequence). The ends lost 6 bases at V and 1 base at J; junction bases unmatched: 11. This CDR3 is 17 amino acids long. CDR3 region: CASSQMTRTSGTDTQYF. CDR3 in DNA: TGTGCCAGCAGTCAAATGACAAGGACTAGCGGCACAGATACGCAGTATTTT.

This clonotype came up a few times. CDR3 sequence: CASSPGTSGGAGGETQYF. The CDR3 DNA is TGTGCCAGCAGCCCGGGGACTAGCGGGGGCGCGGGGGGAGAGACCCAGTACTTC. V and J are TRBV9 and TRBJ2-5; TRBD2 matches 14 bases. V lost 4 bases and J lost 4; bases outside the gene matches: 12. This CDR3 comprises 18 residues. The V gene's germline CDR1 is SGDLS and CDR2 YYNGEE.

This clonotype was picked up a small number of times. The chain recombines TRBV6-4 with TRBJ1-4; 8 bases are a match to TRBD1. V was pared by 3 bases and J by 8 bases, with 5 bases of the junction left unmatched. Per the germline V gene, CDR1 is MRHNA and CDR2 is SNTAGT. The CDR3 has 14 residues. The CDR3 reads CASSETGGEEKLFF. DNA of the CDR3: TGTGCCAGCAGTGAAACAGGGGGGGAAGAAAAACTGTTTTTT.

The chain employs TRBV7-8 and TRBJ2-7; D may be TRBD1 or TRBD2 (6 bases each). Per the germline V gene, CDR1 is SGHVS and CDR2 is FQNEAQ. CDR3 length equals 15 residues. Trimming removed 1 base at V and 5 bases at J, with 15 bases between. For the CDR3, the DNA is TGTGCCAGCAGCTTAGTGGGATCGGGGGACAACGAGCAGTACTTC. As protein: CASSLVGSGDNEQYF. Using reference TRBV7-8 and TRBJ2-7 for the parts outside the CDR3, the full variable domain is GAGVSQSPRYKVAKRGQDVALRCDPISGHVSLFWYQQALGQGPEFLTYFQNEAQLDKSGLPSDRFFAERPEGSVSTLKIQRTQQEDSAVYLCASSLVGSGDNEQYFGPGTRLTVT.